These 11 T cell receptor beta chains originate from one sample sequenced in a study of human T cells and chemical hapten exposure. TCRdb called the RACE reads again in MiXCR, with one record for every CDR3 protein. The repertoire holds roughly 150,000 distinct CDR3 sequences, with around a quarter as singletons. Indicated time point: patch test 3, about 24 weeks after DPC sensitization. Noted treatment: therapeutic diphenylcyclopropenone sensitization with weekly scalp DPC. The specimen comprised whole blood, sampled in connection with sensitization to the hapten diphenylcyclopropenone (DPC). The receptors shown here come from a young woman with alopecia areata. Some clones in this sample may be carry-over from other donors' samples.

This clonotype was observed a few times. The chain couples TRBV10-3 to TRBJ1-2, with D tentatively TRBD1 (6 bases). CDR1 and CDR2 (germline): ENHRY, SYGVKD. V lost 0 bases to trimming and J lost 6 bases, with 11 bases between them. The CDR3 has 14 amino acids. CDR3 sequence reads: CAISESTGGDGYTF. The CDR3 DNA reads TGTGCCATCAGTGAGTCGACTGGGGGCGATGGCTACACCTTC.

This clonotype was detected only a few times. This chain uses TRBV7-2 with TRBJ2-1; D unclear. The CDR3 extends over 13 amino acids. The germline V gene encodes CDR1 SGHTA and CDR2 FQGNSA. V was shortened by 4 bases and J by 4 bases, with 8 bases between the two germline ends. The chain's CDR3 is CASSSRRYNEQFF. The CDR3 nucleotides read TGTGCCAGCAGCTCCCGGCGGTACAATGAGCAGTTCTTC.

The gene calls are TRBV4-1 and TRBJ2-7; D uncertain. The CDR3 has 14 residues. Germline V gene sequence: CDR1 MGHRA, CDR2 YSYEKL. Trimming removed 2 bases from V and 1 base from J, with 9 bases in between. The CDR3 protein is CASSQLGVSYEQYF. For the CDR3, the DNA is TGCGCCAGCAGCCAACTTGGCGTATCCTACGAGCAGTACTTC.

The gene calls are TRBV29-1 and TRBJ2-7, with D hard to call. Germline-derived CDR1 and CDR2 are SQVTM and ANQGSEA. The V gene lost 2 bases and the J gene lost 11 bases, with 16 bases spanning the gap. This CDR3 contains 12 residues. The CDR3 coding sequence is TGCAGCGTTGAAATATCCCCCGGTTACAAGTACTTC. As protein: CSVEISPGYKYF.

On this clonotype itself: At one end, the junction sequence differs from germline, possibly due to a read error. The CDR3: CVSAQGELFF. The CDR3 DNA is TGTGTCAGCGCCCAAGGGGAGCTGTTTTTT. J is TRBJ2-2 and V is TRBV6-2 or TRBV6-3; D uncertain. Looked up from germline, CDR1 is MNHEY and CDR2 is SVGEGT. The CDR3 is 10 residues long.

This clonotype turned up a few times. The chain links TRBV20-1 to TRBJ2-5; TRBD2 matches 9 bases. Germline V gene sequence: CDR1 DFQATT, CDR2 SNEGSKA (reference sequence). The CDR3 has 12 amino acids. V shed 3 bases, J shed 4 bases, and the junction held 0 bases outside the gene matches. The CDR3 is CSARTSGETQYF. The CDR3 region has the DNA TGCAGTGCTAGGACTAGCGGAGAGACCCAGTACTTC.

The CDR3 region is CASSSHGQVLYNEQFF. CDR3 nucleotide sequence: TGTGCCAGCAGCTCACATGGACAGGTCCTCTACAATGAGCAGTTCTTC. The genes are TRBV4-2 and TRBJ2-1, with 7 bases fitting TRBD1. V lost 5 bases, J lost 3 bases, and 10 bases stayed unmatched. The CDR3 is made up of 16 amino acids. In germline, CDR1 is LGHNA, CDR2 YNFKEQ.

The chain recombines TRBV2 with TRBJ2-1; possible D gene TRBD1, 6 bases. V shed 6 bases and J shed 6 bases, with 18 bases lying between them. This CDR3 has 15 amino acids. Germline V CDR1 and CDR2: SNHLY, FYNNEI. The CDR3 is CASRGQGTKGNEQFF. CDR3 bases: TGTGCCAGCAGAGGCCAGGGGACAAAGGGCAATGAGCAGTTCTTC.

This clonotype has more than one count but fewer than ten. The chain employs TRBV6-5 and TRBJ2-7; TRBD2 matches 11 bases. This CDR3 is built from 15 residues. V shed 2 bases, J shed 4 bases, and the junction held 4 bases outside the gene matches. Germline lookup yields CDR1 MNHEY and CDR2 SVGAGI. CDR3 sequence reads: CASSYTASGRYEQYF. The DNA for the CDR3 is TGTGCCAGCAGTTACACGGCTAGCGGGAGGTACGAGCAGTACTTC.

The chain uses TRBV6-6 and TRBJ2-3; D gene ambiguous. V shed 5 bases and J shed 1 base, with 10 bases lying between them. This CDR3 comprises 14 residues. In germline, CDR1 is MNHNY, CDR2 SVGAGI (reference sequence). The CDR3 nucleotides are TGTGCCAGCAGTACTGTACCCCGCACAGATACGCAGTATTTT. Protein: CASSTVPRTDTQYF.

This clonotype was seen more than once but under ten times. The gene calls are TRBV4-1 and TRBJ1-2, with D possibly matching TRBD1 (5 bases). Trimming cost V 3 bases and J 6 bases, with 11 bases left between them. The length of the CDR3 is 13 residues. The germline CDR1 and CDR2 sequences are MGHRA and YSYEKL. DNA of the CDR3: TGCGCCAGCAGCCAGGGCAGGGAACATGGCTACACCTTC. Its protein is CASSQGREHGYTF.